Each of the 20 T cell receptor beta chains below was sequenced from the same sample in a study of CD8+CD57+ T cells in acquired aplastic anemia. CD8+CD57+ cell expansion, shown by flow cytometry, had occurred in the patients selected for sequencing. The TCR beta profiling, which covered VDJ combination and CDR3 sequence, was carried out using genomic DNA as the template. MiXCR was run by TCRdb on the reads, yielding one entry per CDR3 protein. The sample lists some 200,000 distinct CDR3 sequences, around 49% seen once, with less than 20% in the top ten. Sequencing was done on a sample of sorted CD4+, CD8+, or CD8+CD57+ T cells (not recorded which) from PBMCs. The receptors were sampled from a human donor with aplastic anemia.

This clonotype was observed once. One end of the junction is discordant with germline, which a read error may explain. V usage is TRBV7-8 and J usage is TRBJ2-5, with 10 nucleotides matching TRBD2. The CDR3 totals 15 residues. The germline V gene has CDR1 SGHVS and CDR2 FQNEAQ. The DNA of the CDR3 is TGCGCCAGCAGCCAAGGGCTAGCGGGAGCGGAGACCCAGTACTTC. It codes for CASSQGLAGAETQYF.

Comments on this clonotype: Compared with germline, one end of the junction differs, possibly owing to a read error. This sequence joins TRBV24-1 and TRBJ2-3; weak D call: TRBD1 (5 bases). The CDR3 runs 16 residues. Germline CDR1 is KGHDR and CDR2 is SFDVKD. The CDR3 DNA reads as TGTGCCGCCAGTGCCTCAGGAGACAGCAGCACAGATACGCAGTATTTT. Encoded protein: CAASASGDSSTDTQYF.

There are a few counts of this clonotype. The rearrangement uses TRBV5-8 and TRBJ2-7; maybe TRBD1 (6 bases). V was clipped by 4 bases and J by 7 bases, with 6 bases between them. The CDR3 covers 10 residues. Germline loops: CDR1 SGHTS, CDR2 YDEGEE. This CDR3 reads CASSGQEQYF. CDR3 DNA: TGTGCCAGCAGCGGACAGGAGCAGTACTTC.

This rearrangement joins TRBV9 to TRBJ1-2, with D unresolved. The V end was cut by 0 bases, the J end by 4 bases, with 10 bases between. The CDR3 is 14 amino acids. Germline CDR1 reads SGDLS; CDR2 reads YYNGEE. The CDR3 bases are TGTGCCAGCAGCGTAGGTTCCGGGTCCTATGGCTACACCTTC. It translates to CASSVGSGSYGYTF.

This sequence joins TRBV6-6 and TRBJ1-1, with a tentative D call TRBD1 (5 bases). V shed 4 bases and J shed 9 bases, with 18 bases lying between them. CDR1 is MNHNY and CDR2 is SVGAGI in the germline V gene (reference sequence). The CDR3 extends over 14 amino acids. The CDR3 coding sequence is TGTGCCAGCAGTTTCTTCCCTGGGGGGTCTCAAGCTTTCTTT. Amino acids: CASSFFPGGSQAFF.

This clonotype showed up just once. The rearrangement links TRBV6-5 to TRBJ2-7; perhaps TRBD2 as D (6 bases). Trimming stripped 2 bases from V and 5 bases from J, with 10 bases between. The CDR3 length is 13 residues. Per the germline V gene, CDR1 is MNHEY and CDR2 is SVGAGI. DNA for the CDR3: TGTGCCAGCAGTTACCGACCGGGGGACGAGCAGTACTTC. It is translated as CASSYRPGDEQYF.

This chain links TRBV11-2 with TRBJ1-2; a weak D match, TRBD1 (6 bases). The length of the CDR3 is 16 residues. Trimming cost V 1 base and J 0 bases, with 12 bases left between them. Germline CDR1 SGHAT, CDR2 FQNNGV. Here the CDR3 reads CASSLVTGPANYGYTF. The CDR3 DNA follows: TGTGCCAGCAGCTTAGTAACAGGGCCCGCTAACTATGGCTACACCTTC.

V is TRBV5-1 and J is TRBJ1-6; possible D gene TRBD1, 6 bases. V lost 2 bases, J lost 10 bases, and 25 bases lay in between. Germline V gives CDR1 SGHRS, CDR2 YFSETQ. CDR3 length: 18 residues. CDR3 coding DNA: TGCGCCAGCAGCTTAATGTTAGCGGGGGGGCTATTTCGGTCACCCCTCCACTTT. Its protein is CASSLMLAGGLFRSPLHF.

In its sample, this clonotype was seen many times. The V gene is TRBV5-1, the J gene TRBJ2-2; a weak D match, TRBD2 (6 bases). Trimming stripped 1 base from V and 3 bases from J, with 10 bases between. This CDR3 is 15 amino acids long. The germline gives CDR1 SGHRS, CDR2 YFSETQ. The CDR3 loop reads CASSLSAGYTGELFF. The CDR3 DNA follows: TGCGCCAGCAGCTTGTCGGCGGGGTACACCGGGGAGCTGTTTTTT.

Turning to this clonotype: A read error may be the cause here, since a much bigger clone is one base away. The chain is built from TRBV5-5 and TRBJ1-4; a possible D gene is TRBD1 (5 bases). CDR3 size: 16 residues. Germline CDR1 and CDR2: SGHKS and YYEKEE (reference sequence). V lost 0 bases, J lost 0 bases, and 9 bases lay in between. The CDR3, as DNA: TGTGCCAGCAGCTTGGGGACAAGGTCAACTAATGAAAAACTGTTTTTT. Protein: CASSLGTRSTNEKLFF.

This clonotype appeared many times. The gene calls are TRBV2 and TRBJ1-1; no reliable D call. V was shortened by 6 bases and J by 2 bases, with 16 bases between the two germline ends. In germline, CDR1 is SNHLY, CDR2 FYNNEI. This CDR3 is built from 15 residues. The CDR3 sequence: CASRAEGGPNTEAFF. The CDR3 DNA follows: TGTGCCAGCAGGGCCGAGGGAGGCCCAAACACTGAAGCTTTCTTT.

This clonotype appeared many times. The rearrangement links TRBV6-5 to TRBJ2-7; no clear D. The CDR3 runs to 16 residues. V shed 0 bases and J shed 4 bases, with 16 bases lying between them. From germline, CDR1 is MNHEY and CDR2 SVGAGI. For the CDR3, the DNA is TGTGCCAGCAGTTACTCTGTGTCCCCAGGCAAATACGAGCAGTACTTC. It codes for CASSYSVSPGKYEQYF.

This clonotype was seen ten or more times. The junction departs from germline at one end; a sequencing error may be responsible. The gene calls are TRBV7-7 and TRBJ2-5; D tentatively fits TRBD1 or TRBD2 (6 bases each). The CDR3 length is 15 residues. The germline V gene encodes CDR1 SSHAT and CDR2 FNYEAQ (reference sequence). In DNA form, the CDR3 reads TGTGCTAGCAGCCCCGGGGGCCCCGGCCAAGAGACCCAGTACTTC. Translating gives CASSPGGPGQETQYF.

The chain is built from TRBV19 and TRBJ1-5; perhaps TRBD1 as D (6 bases). V gave up 7 bases and J gave up 2 bases, with 9 bases separating them. This CDR3 is built from 13 residues. The germline CDR1 and CDR2 sequences are LNHDA and SQIVND (reference sequence). The CDR3 spells CASKTGGNQPQHF. CDR3 nucleotides: TGTGCCAGTAAGACAGGCGGCAATCAGCCCCAGCATTTT.

This clonotype has ten or more counts. The chain links TRBV10-1 to TRBJ1-5; 10 bases fit TRBD1. The CDR3 totals 14 residues. CDR1 is WNHNN and CDR2 is SYGVQD in the germline V gene (reference sequence). The trim removed 8 bases at V and 5 bases at J, leaving 6 bases unmatched. As DNA, the CDR3 is TGCGCCAGCTTATGGGACAGGGGCCATCAGCCCCAGCATTTT. Residues: CASLWDRGHQPQHF.

This rearrangement joins TRBV2 to TRBJ1-2; possibly TRBD1 for D (6 bases). CDR1 and CDR2 from the germline V gene are SNHLY and FYNNEI. CDR3 size: 16 residues. The V gene lost 6 bases and the J gene lost 7 bases, with 24 bases spanning the gap. In DNA form, the CDR3 reads TGTGCCAGCAGCTTGGCTGTGGGGCAGGGGACTGGTGGCTACACCTTC. Protein sequence: CASSLAVGQGTGGYTF.

Turning to this clonotype: At one boundary the junction diverges from the germline segment, which might be a read error. The chain carries TRBV9 and TRBJ1-3; no firm D call. The CDR3 consists of 16 residues. Per germline, CDR1 SGDLS and CDR2 YYNGEE. This chain's CDR3 is CASSVSAVSSGNTIYF. In DNA, the CDR3 is TGTGCCAGCAGCGTATCCGCCGTCAGCTCTGGAAACACCATCTATTTT.

This clonotype was counted at least ten times. This chain connects TRBV20-1 to TRBJ1-1; D ambiguous. From germline, CDR1 is DFQATT and CDR2 SNEGSKA (reference sequence). CDR3 length: 11 residues. The CDR3 region is CSEQVDTEAFF. The CDR3 nucleotides read TGCTCGGAGCAGGTAGACACTGAAGCTTTCTTT.

The J gene is TRBJ2-1, the V gene TRBV20-1; D call uncertain. The germline V gene has CDR1 DFQATT and CDR2 SNEGSKA (reference sequence). The CDR3 sequence is 13 residues long. V was shortened by 1 base and J by 9 bases, with 13 bases between the two germline ends. In DNA, the CDR3 is TGCAGTGCTAGAGCAATGCGGTTAGGTGAGCAGTTCTTC. Amino acid sequence: CSARAMRLGEQFF.

J is TRBJ1-1 and V is TRBV6-1, with D unresolved. V was clipped by 3 bases and J by 10 bases, with 15 bases between them. CDR1 is MNHNS and CDR2 is SASEGT in the germline V gene. The CDR3 has 13 amino acids. In DNA form, the CDR3 reads TGTGCCAGCAGTGAGGGCCCAGGTGAGGGAGCTTTCTTT. It is translated as CASSEGPGEGAFF.